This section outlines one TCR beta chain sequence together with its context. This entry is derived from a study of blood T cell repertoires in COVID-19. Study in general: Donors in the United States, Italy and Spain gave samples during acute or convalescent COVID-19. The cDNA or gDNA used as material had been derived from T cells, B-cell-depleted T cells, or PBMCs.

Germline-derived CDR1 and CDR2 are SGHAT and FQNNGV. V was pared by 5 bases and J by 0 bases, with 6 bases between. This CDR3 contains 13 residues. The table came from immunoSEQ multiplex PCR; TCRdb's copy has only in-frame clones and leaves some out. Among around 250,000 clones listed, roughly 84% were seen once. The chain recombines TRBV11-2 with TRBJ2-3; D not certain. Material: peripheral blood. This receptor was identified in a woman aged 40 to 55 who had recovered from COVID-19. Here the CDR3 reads CASSATSTDTQYF. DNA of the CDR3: TGTGCCAGCAGCGCCACTAGCACAGATACGCAGTATTTT. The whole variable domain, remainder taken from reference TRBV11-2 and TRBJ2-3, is EAGVAQSPRYKIIEKRQSVAFWCNPISGHATLYWYQQILGQGPKLLIQFQNNGVVDDSQLPKDRFSAERLKGVDSTLKIQPAKLEDSAVYLCASSATSTDTQYFGPGTRLTVL.